This T cell receptor beta chain originates from a study of regulatory T cells in long-lasting Graves disease. Study-wide context: Under 3 months of antithyroid drugs had been taken by newly diagnosed Graves' patients.

This clonotype has ten or more counts. Its specificity is not known. Building of the TCR beta libraries involved iRepertoire HTBI primers and Arm-PCR of CDR3 regions. From the multiplex PCR reads, TCRdb called clonotypes with MiXCR, one entry per CDR3 protein. The table shows roughly 350,000 distinct CDR3 sequences, with approximately 16% occurring only once. Germline CDR1 is LGHNA and CDR2 is YSLEER. The ends lost 2 bases at V and 0 bases at J; junction bases unmatched: 8. The CDR3 has 17 amino acids. Sample time point: newly diagnosed GD, antithyroid drugs for less than 3 months. PBMCs were the source of the RNA used for TCR sequencing. Whole-study results and caveats: Newly diagnosed Graves' patients had higher TCR diversity than persistent ones.

Separately, the same data were catalogued under a study of T cells in Graves' hyperthyroidism and ophthalmopathy. As that study records: Stability of Graves' hyperthyroidism was defined as absent ophthalmopathy progression within 18 months.

The chain has TRBV4-3 and TRBJ2-3; the match to TRBD1 covers 7 bases. This specimen was peripheral blood mononuclear cells (PBMCs), taken at new diagnosis, from a patient treated with antithyroid drugs. The sequence derives from a man aged 40-49 years with Graves disease. The CDR3 here is CASSQQIGQVSTDTQYF. The CDR3 DNA follows: TGCGCCAGCAGCCAACAAATCGGACAGGTTAGCACAGATACGCAGTATTTT.